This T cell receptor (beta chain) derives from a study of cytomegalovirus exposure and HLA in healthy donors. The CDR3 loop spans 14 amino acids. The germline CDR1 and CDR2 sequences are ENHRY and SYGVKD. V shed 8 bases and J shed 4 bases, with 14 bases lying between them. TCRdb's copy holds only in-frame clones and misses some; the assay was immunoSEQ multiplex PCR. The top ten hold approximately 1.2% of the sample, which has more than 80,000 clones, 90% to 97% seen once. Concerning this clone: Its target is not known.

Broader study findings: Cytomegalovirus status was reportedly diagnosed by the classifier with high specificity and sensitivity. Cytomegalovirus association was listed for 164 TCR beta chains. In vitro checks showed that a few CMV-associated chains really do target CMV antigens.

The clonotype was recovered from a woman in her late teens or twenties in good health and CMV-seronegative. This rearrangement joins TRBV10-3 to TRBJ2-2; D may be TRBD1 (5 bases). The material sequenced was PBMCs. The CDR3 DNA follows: TGTGCCATCCAGGGCCAGACGTCCACCGGGGAGCTGTTTTTT. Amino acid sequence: CAIQGQTSTGELFF.